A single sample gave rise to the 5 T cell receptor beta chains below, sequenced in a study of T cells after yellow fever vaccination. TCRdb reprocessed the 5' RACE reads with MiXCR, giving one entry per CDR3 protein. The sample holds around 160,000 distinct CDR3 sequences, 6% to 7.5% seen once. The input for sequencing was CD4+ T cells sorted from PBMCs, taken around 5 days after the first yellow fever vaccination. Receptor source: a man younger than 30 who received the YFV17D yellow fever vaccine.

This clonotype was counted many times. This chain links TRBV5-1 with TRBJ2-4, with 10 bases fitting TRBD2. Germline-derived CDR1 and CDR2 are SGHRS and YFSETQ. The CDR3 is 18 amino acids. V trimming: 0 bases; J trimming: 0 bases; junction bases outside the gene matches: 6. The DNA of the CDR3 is TGCGCCAGCAGCTTGGAATCTAGCGGGGGACGAGCCAAAAACATTCAGTACTTC. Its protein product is CASSLESSGGRAKNIQYF.

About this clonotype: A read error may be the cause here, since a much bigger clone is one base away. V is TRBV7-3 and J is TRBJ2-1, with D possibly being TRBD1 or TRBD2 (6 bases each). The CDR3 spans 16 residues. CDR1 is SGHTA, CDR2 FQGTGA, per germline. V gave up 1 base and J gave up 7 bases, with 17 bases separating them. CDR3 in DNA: TGTGCCAGCAGCTTAATCATGTCGGGGGCCGGGAATGAGCAGTTCTTC. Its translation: CASSLIMSGAGNEQFF.

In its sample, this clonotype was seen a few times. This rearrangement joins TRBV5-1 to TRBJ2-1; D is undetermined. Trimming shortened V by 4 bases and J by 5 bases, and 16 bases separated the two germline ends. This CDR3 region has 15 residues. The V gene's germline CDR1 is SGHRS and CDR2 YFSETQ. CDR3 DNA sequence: TGCGCCAGCAGCCGGGCAAGCGAGCTTGACAATGAGCAGTTCTTC. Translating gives CASSRASELDNEQFF.

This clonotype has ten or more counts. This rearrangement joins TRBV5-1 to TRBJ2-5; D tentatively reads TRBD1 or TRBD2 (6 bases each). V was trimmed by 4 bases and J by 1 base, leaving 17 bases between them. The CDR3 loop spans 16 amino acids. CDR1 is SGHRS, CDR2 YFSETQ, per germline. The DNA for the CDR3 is TGCGCCAGCAGCCCAGGTTCGTCGGGGGCCCAAGAGACCCAGTACTTC. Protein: CASSPGSSGAQETQYF.

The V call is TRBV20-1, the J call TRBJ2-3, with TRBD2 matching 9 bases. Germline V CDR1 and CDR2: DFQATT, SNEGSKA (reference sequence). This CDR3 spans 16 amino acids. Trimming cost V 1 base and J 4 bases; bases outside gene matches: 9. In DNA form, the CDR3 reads TGCAGTGCTAGAGCCGGGGCGGGGGGGCCCCCAGATACGCAGTATTTT. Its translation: CSARAGAGGPPDTQYF.